This paragraph covers one T cell receptor beta chain sequence. Libraries were prepared by immunoSEQ multiplex PCR; TCRdb keeps only in-frame clonotypes and omits some of them. The top ten clones hold about 25% of a sample with approximately 100,000 clones, around 88% of them seen once. These data belong to a study of blood T cell repertoires in COVID-19. This CDR3 spans 15 amino acids. J gave up 7 bases and V 0 bases, and 8 bases lay outside the gene matches. From germline, CDR1 is SGDLS and CDR2 YYNGEE. The chain uses TRBV9 and TRBJ2-7, with 9 nucleotides matching TRBD1. This receptor was identified in a human donor in a cohort sampled during active COVID-19. The sequencing input was peripheral blood. The CDR3 reads CASSVAPTGGREQYF. CDR3 DNA sequence: TGTGCCAGCAGCGTAGCCCCGACAGGGGGACGGGAGCAGTACTTC.